This TCR beta chain originates from a study of vaccination effects on CD4 cells after COVID-19 (dated 2022 in TCRdb). Background on the whole study: Participants received two doses of either the BNT162b2 or the mRNA-1273 mRNA SARS-CoV-2 vaccine. The full study included over 8 COVID-19 convalescent patients and a few SARS-CoV-2-naive healthy vaccine recipients. In both COVID-19 convalescent patients and infection-naive vaccine recipients, the study compared SARS-CoV-2 spike-specific CD4+ TCR repertoires from before mRNA vaccination with those from after it. Cultures from other donors in the study were sequenced using the Oncomine TCR Beta short-read assay on an Illumina iSeq 100.

Notes on this clone: This clone's antigen is unknown. No much larger clone is present one base from it, and per-base qualities are unavailable.

The CDR3 contains 13 residues, cysteine and phenylalanine counted. The entry retains the CDR3 DNA only, 39 bases that are in frame from base 1. V drops 3 bases and J drops 4 bases, leaving 7 bases in between. CDR1 MGHDK and CDR2 SYGVNS were looked up in the germline V gene. The ViraFEST assay stimulated PBMC with viral peptide pools and then used TCR sequencing to identify antigen-specific CD4+ T cell clonotypes by expansion. After around 11 days of culture, CD4+ T cells were isolated with the EasySep CD4+ T cell isolation kit. None of the healthy vaccine recipients had a prior SARS-CoV-2 infection, which was confirmed by nucleocapsid antibody tests that came back negative both before and after vaccination. Approximately 2 million PBMC per well were cultured with around 9.8 ug/ml peptides in IMDM containing 5% human AB serum, 8.5 to 10 IU/ml IL-2 and gentamicin. Half of the culture medium was replaced with fresh IL-2-containing medium on days 3 and 7. Unless otherwise noted, each peptide stimulation condition was cultured in triplicate wells. PBMC were separated from whole blood using Ficoll-Paque Plus gradient centrifugation and were then either cryopreserved at -140C or used fresh. The overlapping peptide pools covered the spike proteins of SARS-CoV-2 as well as those of the common cold coronaviruses HCoV-NL63, HCoV-OC43 and HCoV-229E. The QIAamp micro DNA kit was used to extract genomic DNA from the cultured CD4+ T cells.

Library prep was done by the immunoSEQ multiplex PCR assay. DNA from the CD4+ T cells that had been cultured and isolated underwent TCR beta CDR3 sequencing. The study's own analysis went as follows. The analysis removed non-productive TCR sequences, trimmed reads to the CDR3 region, and retained only CDR3s that were 7 or more amino acids long. The MANAFEST web app was used to pick out antigen-specific clonotypes by comparing their expansion in peptide wells with that in reference cultures. To be called positive, a clone needed expansion at FDR<0.05 compared with the reference and with all other wells, an odds ratio greater than 5, and a frequency greater than 0.1% in two replicate wells. Clonotypes significantly expanded in SARS-CoV-2 spike wells and in at least one common cold coronavirus spike condition were defined as cross-reactive. Levenshtein distance calculated with the stringdist R package was used to assess CDR3 similarity, and unrooted trees were constructed with ape in R 3.6.1. Here the immuneACCESS table is served through TCRdb, limited to in-frame sequences with V and J called. Missing clones are a known gap in these copies; in checked studies unresolved V genes cover under half, and the rest lacks a known reason. For V, J and clone size, that table is used; D and trimming come from the DNA. In all, the sample holds tens of thousands of clones, and approximately 74% of those were seen once. Approximately 1.7% of the sample is taken by the ten largest.

Findings and caveats that apply to the study as a whole: Among healthy vaccine recipients, nearly all vaccine-induced clones were SARS-CoV-2 mono-reactive, and just 1 of 255 was cross-reactive with common cold coronaviruses. Clones induced by infection and clones induced by vaccination both contracted markedly at late timepoints after vaccination, which fits with T cell responses waning over time. The study was limited by a small number of convalescent patients and lacked early post-infection timepoints.

The chain joins TRBV25-1 to TRBJ1-3, and the D gene may be TRBD1, 5 bases matching. This receptor was taken from a human donor who received a COVID-19 vaccine. Sequenced here: CD4+ T cells from PBMCs cultured with HCoV-229E spike peptides, sampled before COVID-19 vaccination. Taken with the paper, the label for cell subset or site translates to: HCoV-229E spike overlapping peptide pool stimulation. At the DNA level, the sequence is TGTGCCAGCAGTGATGACAGAGGAAACACCATATATTTT. Its amino acids are CASSDDRGNTIYF. The entire variable domain, with the stretches around the CDR3 drawn from the reference TRBV25-1 and TRBJ1-3 proteins, is EADIYQTPRYLVIGTGKKITLECSQTMGHDKMYWYQQDPGMELHLIHYSYGVNSTEKGDLSSESTVSRIRTEHFPLTLESARPSHTSQYLCASSDDRGNTIYFGEGSWLTVV.